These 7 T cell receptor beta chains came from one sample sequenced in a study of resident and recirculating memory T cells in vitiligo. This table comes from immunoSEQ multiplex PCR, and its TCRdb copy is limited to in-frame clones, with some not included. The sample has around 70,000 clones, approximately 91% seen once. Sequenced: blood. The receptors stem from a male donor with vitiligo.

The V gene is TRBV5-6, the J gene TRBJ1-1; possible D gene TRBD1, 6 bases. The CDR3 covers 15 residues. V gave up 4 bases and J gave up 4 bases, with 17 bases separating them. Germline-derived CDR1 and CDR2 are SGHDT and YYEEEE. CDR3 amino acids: CASSPGQRTGTEAFF. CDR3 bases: TGTGCCAGCAGCCCTGGACAGAGGACTGGCACTGAAGCTTTCTTT.

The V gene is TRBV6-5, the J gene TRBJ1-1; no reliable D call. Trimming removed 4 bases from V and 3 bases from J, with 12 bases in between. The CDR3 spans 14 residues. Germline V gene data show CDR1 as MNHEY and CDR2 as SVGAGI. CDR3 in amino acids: CASSWTYSDTEAFF. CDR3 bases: TGTGCCAGCAGTTGGACTTATTCCGACACTGAAGCTTTCTTT.

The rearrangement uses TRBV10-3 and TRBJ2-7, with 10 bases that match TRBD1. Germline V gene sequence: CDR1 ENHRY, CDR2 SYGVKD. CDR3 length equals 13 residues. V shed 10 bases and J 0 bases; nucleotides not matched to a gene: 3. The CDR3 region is CATGQGTSYEQYF. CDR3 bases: TGTGCCACGGGACAGGGGACCTCCTACGAGCAGTACTTC.

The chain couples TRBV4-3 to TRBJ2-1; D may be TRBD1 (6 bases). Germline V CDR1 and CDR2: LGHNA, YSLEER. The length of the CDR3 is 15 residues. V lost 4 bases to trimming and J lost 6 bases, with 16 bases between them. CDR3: CASSPRTDSFNEQFF. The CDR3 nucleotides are TGCGCCAGCAGCCCGCGGACAGACAGTTTCAATGAGCAGTTCTTC.

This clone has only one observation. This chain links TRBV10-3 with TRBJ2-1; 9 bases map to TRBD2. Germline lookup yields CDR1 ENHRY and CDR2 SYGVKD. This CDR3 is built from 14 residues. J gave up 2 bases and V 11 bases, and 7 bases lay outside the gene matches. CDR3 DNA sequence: TGTGCCGTACTTGGCGGGGGGGCCTACAATGAGCAGTTCTTC. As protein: CAVLGGGAYNEQFF.

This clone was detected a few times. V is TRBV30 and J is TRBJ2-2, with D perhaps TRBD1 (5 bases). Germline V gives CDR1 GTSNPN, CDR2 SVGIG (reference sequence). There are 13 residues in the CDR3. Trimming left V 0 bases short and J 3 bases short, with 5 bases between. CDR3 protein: CAWSVGDTGELFF. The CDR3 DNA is TGTGCCTGGAGTGTAGGGGACACCGGGGAGCTGTTTTTT.

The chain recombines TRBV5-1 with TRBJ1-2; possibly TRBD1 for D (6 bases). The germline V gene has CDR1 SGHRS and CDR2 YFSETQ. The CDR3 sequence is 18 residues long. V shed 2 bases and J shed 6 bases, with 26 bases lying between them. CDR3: CASSLGQTSFHSADGYTF. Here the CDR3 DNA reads TGCGCCAGCAGCTTAGGACAGACCAGCTTCCACTCTGCCGATGGCTACACCTTC.